The 17 T cell receptor beta chains presented below share a single source sample, sequenced in a study of blood T cell repertoires in COVID-19. This table comes from immunoSEQ multiplex PCR, and its TCRdb copy is limited to in-frame clones, with some not included. This table holds around 130,000 clones, about 85% found once. The sequenced material came from peripheral blood. The source of these receptors is a human donor in a cohort sampled during active COVID-19.

As concerns this clone: At one end the junction does not follow the germline gene, possibly because of a read error. V is TRBV2 and J is TRBJ2-5; TRBD1 matches 10 bases. CDR3 length: 14 residues. Germline V gene data show CDR1 as SNHLY and CDR2 as FYNNEI. CDR3 in amino acids: CASREDRGRETQYF. CDR3 coding DNA: TGTGCCAGCAGGGAAGACAGGGGGCGGGAGACCCAGTACTTC.

V gene TRBV6-5 combines with J gene TRBJ2-7; D unresolved. The length of the CDR3 is 14 residues. Germline values: CDR1 MNHEY, CDR2 SVGAGI. Trimming took 6 bases from V and 6 from J, leaving 18 bases between them. The DNA of the CDR3 is TGTGCCAGCAGCCCCTCCCCCACTCCCTCCGAGCAGTACGTC. Translation: CASSPSPTPSEQYV.

The gene calls are TRBV6-5 and TRBJ1-1; D is ambiguous. Per germline, CDR1 MNHEY and CDR2 SVGAGI. The CDR3 length is 12 residues. V lost 6 bases and J 3 bases, leaving 8 bases between the germline ends. DNA of the CDR3: TGTGCCAGCAGCATCGGGGACACTGAAGCTTTCTTT. Translation gives CASSIGDTEAFF.

The chain links TRBV3-1 (or the pseudogene TRBV3-2) to TRBJ2-2; possible D gene TRBD2, 6 bases. CDR3 length equals 14 residues. V lost 0 bases and J 9 bases, leaving 11 bases between the germline ends. Germline lookup yields CDR1 LGHDT and CDR2 YNNKEL (reference sequence). As DNA, the CDR3 is TGTGCCAGCAGCCAAGATCTCGGGGGAAGGGAGCTGTTTTTT. This sequence encodes CASSQDLGGRELFF.

The J gene is TRBJ2-1, the V gene TRBV5-4; a possible D gene is TRBD2 (7 bases). In germline, CDR1 is SGHNT, CDR2 YYREEE (reference sequence). The CDR3 is made up of 18 amino acids. V was trimmed by 10 bases and J by 9 bases, leaving 35 bases between them. CDR3: CAATGAGGRRGFTTEQFF. In DNA, the CDR3 is TGTGCCGCAACGGGGGCTGGCGGGAGAAGGGGTTTTACAACTGAGCAGTTCTTC.

The chain is built from TRBV7-8 and TRBJ2-7; 10 bases line up with TRBD2. With 5 bases clipped from V and 2 bases from J, the junction kept 9 bases outside the gene matches. CDR1 and CDR2 from the germline V gene are SGHVS and FQNEAQ. The CDR3 extends over 16 amino acids. Here the CDR3 DNA reads TGTGCCAGCAGCCCCCTCCTAGCGGGAGTTGCCTACGAGCAGTACGTC. Translation: CASSPLLAGVAYEQYV.

This clone was detected a few times. The chain carries TRBV30 and TRBJ1-5, with D possibly matching TRBD1 (5 bases). CDR1 and CDR2 from the germline V gene are GTSNPN and SVGIG (reference sequence). The CDR3 totals 14 residues. Trimming removed 0 bases at V and 6 bases at J, with 12 bases between. CDR3 coding DNA: TGTGCCTGGAGTGTACCGCAGGGTAGTCAGCCCCAGCATTTT. Translating it yields CAWSVPQGSQPQHF. The entire variable domain, with the rest obtained from reference TRBV30 and TRBJ1-5, is as follows: SQTIHQWPATLVQPVGSPLSLECTVEGTSNPNLYWYRQAAGRGLQLLFYSVGIGQISSEVPQNLSASRPQDRQFILSSKKLLLSDSGFYLCAWSVPQGSQPQHFGDGTRLSIL.

This clone was seen only a few times. This chain links TRBV6-2 or TRBV6-3 with TRBJ2-7; no clear D gene. V shed 2 bases and J shed 0 bases, with 8 bases lying between them. Per germline, CDR1 MNHEY and CDR2 SVGEGT. The CDR3 length is 14 residues. In DNA form, the CDR3 reads TGTGCCAGCAGTTACGCCCCGAGCTCCTACGAGCAGTACGTC. The encoded protein is CASSYAPSSYEQYV.

The rearrangement uses TRBV24-1 and TRBJ1-1; 7 nucleotides line up with TRBD1. This CDR3 has 16 amino acids. CDR1 and CDR2 (germline): KGHDR, SFDVKD. Trimming cost V 7 bases and J 0 bases; bases outside gene matches: 10. The CDR3 region has the DNA TGTGCCACCAGCGACCCGGGACAGCTCATGAACACTGAAGCTTTCTTT. It specifies CATSDPGQLMNTEAFF.

V gene TRBV7-3 combines with J gene TRBJ1-1, with D perhaps TRBD1 (6 bases). This CDR3 has 15 amino acids. V lost 0 bases and J 2 bases, leaving 10 bases between the germline ends. CDR1 is SGHTA and CDR2 is FQGTGA in the germline V gene. The CDR3: CASSLTPDRNTEAFF. The CDR3 region has the DNA TGTGCCAGCAGCTTAACCCCGGACAGAAACACTGAAGCTTTCTTT.

The V gene is TRBV5-6, the J gene TRBJ2-7, with D possibly matching TRBD2 (6 bases). CDR1 and CDR2 from the germline V gene are SGHDT and YYEEEE. This CDR3 has 15 residues. Trimming left V 3 bases short and J 9 bases short, with 22 bases between. For the CDR3, the DNA is TGTGCCAGCAGCTCGACGTCGGGGGTACCTACGGGGCAGTACTTC. Its protein product is CASSSTSGVPTGQYF.

In DNA form, the CDR3 reads TGTGCCAGCAGTTACCAGATCGTACGGGGGGCCTACGAGCAGTACTTC. Amino acids: CASSYQIVRGAYEQYF. The rearrangement uses TRBV6-2 or TRBV6-3 and TRBJ2-7; TRBD2 agrees at 7 bases. Germline CDR1 and CDR2: MNHEY and SVGEGT. The CDR3 contains 16 residues. Trimming removed 2 bases from V and 2 bases from J; junction bases left unmatched: 9.

The chain uses TRBV28 and TRBJ2-7; D is uncertain. The CDR3 consists of 14 residues. CDR1 MDHEN and CDR2 SYDVKM come from the germline V gene. V shed 6 bases and J shed 2 bases, with 14 bases lying between them. CDR3 nucleotides: TGTGCCAGCAGGCACACATACTACCCCTACGAGCAGTACGTC. This encodes CASRHTYYPYEQYV.

This clone has only a few counts. V usage is TRBV30 and J usage is TRBJ1-1, with D perhaps TRBD1 (6 bases). CDR3 length: 13 residues. The V end was cut by 5 bases, the J end by 0 bases, with 10 bases between. Per the germline V gene, CDR1 is GTSNPN and CDR2 is SVGIG (reference sequence). CDR3 in amino acids: CAWDQGLNTEAFF. The CDR3 DNA is TGTGCCTGGGATCAGGGGTTGAACACTGAAGCTTTCTTT.

This clone was observed once. The V and J genes are TRBV5-1 and TRBJ1-1; possibly TRBD1 for D (5 bases). Trimming shortened V by 4 bases and J by 2 bases, and 12 bases separated the two germline ends. Germline V CDR1 and CDR2: SGHRS, YFSETQ. The CDR3 has 14 amino acids. The CDR3 nucleotides are TGCGCCAGCAGCATCGGACACATTAACACTGAAGCTTTCTTT. It codes for CASSIGHINTEAFF.

This clone has a single count. The CDR3 loop reads CAWSEQVGYTF. In DNA form, the CDR3 reads TGTGCCTGGAGTGAGCAGGTGGGCTACACCTTC. The chain combines TRBV30 with TRBJ1-2; no clear D. V was pared by 1 base and J by 8 bases, with 8 bases between. Germline values: CDR1 GTSNPN, CDR2 SVGIG (reference sequence). The CDR3 is 11 residues long.

In the case of this clone: The junction differs from germline at one of its ends, possibly a read error. The chain employs TRBV5-4 and TRBJ1-2, with TRBD1 matching 9 bases. CDR1 is SGHNT, CDR2 YYREEE, per germline (reference sequence). The CDR3 sequence is 15 residues long. The CDR3 bases are TGTGCCAGCAGCTTAGACGGGACAGGGCTTGTTCTGGCAGCCTTC. Its protein product is CASSLDGTGLVLAAF.